These 19 T cell receptor beta chains were all obtained from the same sample, sequenced in a study of human T cells and chemical hapten exposure. Time point specified: pre-sensitization, week 0. The treatment here: therapeutic diphenylcyclopropenone sensitization with weekly scalp DPC. TCRdb re-called the RACE reads with MiXCR, one entry per CDR3 protein. Of over 300,000 distinct CDR3 sequences in the sample, approximately 5% were seen once. The sequencing used whole blood, collected in connection with sensitization to the hapten diphenylcyclopropenone (DPC). Receptors were obtained from a woman aged 45-65 years with alopecia areata. Some clones in this sample may be carry-over from other donors' samples.

This clonotype has ten or more counts. The chain couples TRBV18 to TRBJ1-5; no definite D call. The CDR3 contains 13 residues. Germline CDR1 reads KGHSH; CDR2 reads LQKENI. V lost 3 bases to trimming and J lost 7 bases, with 10 bases between them. DNA for the CDR3: TGTGCCAGCTCACCGCAGCAGGAGCAGCCCCAGCATTTT. This gives the protein CASSPQQEQPQHF.

In this sample, this clonotype turned up many times. The V and J genes are TRBV11-2 and TRBJ2-7; D might be TRBD2 (5 bases). The CDR3 loop spans 14 amino acids. Between the trimmed V and J ends, which lost 1 base and 2 bases, there was a span of 9 bases. Germline V gives CDR1 SGHAT, CDR2 FQNNGV. The CDR3 DNA is TGTGCCAGCAGCTTAGCTACGGGAACCTACGAGCAGTACTTC. As protein: CASSLATGTYEQYF.

This chain uses TRBV6-2 or TRBV6-3 with TRBJ2-7; 11 positions match TRBD2. V shed 2 bases and J 3 bases; nucleotides not matched to a gene: 3. The CDR3 loop spans 15 amino acids. CDR1 and CDR2 from the germline V gene are MNHEY and SVGEGT. For the CDR3, the DNA is TGTGCCAGCAGTTACGGGACTAGCGGTAACTACGAGCAGTACTTC. This translates into CASSYGTSGNYEQYF.

The rearrangement links TRBV29-1 to TRBJ2-7, with D possibly matching TRBD2 (6 bases). The germline V gene encodes CDR1 SQVTM and CDR2 ANQGSEA. This CDR3 contains 13 residues. Trimming took off 4 bases at V and 6 bases at J, with 16 bases between the two ends. The CDR3 reads CSVAGTGTGEQYF. The CDR3 nucleotides read TGCAGCGTTGCCGGGACTGGCACCGGCGAGCAGTACTTC.

The rearrangement links TRBV5-1 to TRBJ1-1; possible D gene TRBD1, 5 bases. Trimming pared 6 bases from V and 4 bases from J, leaving 16 bases between. CDR3 length: 14 residues. Looked up from germline, CDR1 is SGHRS and CDR2 is YFSETQ. The CDR3 loop is CASTDTGTVTEAFF. The CDR3 nucleotides are TGCGCCAGCACCGACACCGGGACGGTCACTGAAGCTTTCTTT.

V is TRBV28 and J is TRBJ1-3; D is perhaps TRBD1 (5 bases). Germline CDR1 is MDHEN and CDR2 is SYDVKM. The CDR3 consists of 14 residues. Between the trimmed V and J ends, which lost 6 bases and 0 bases, there was a span of 9 bases. CDR3 coding DNA: TGTGCCAGCAGGGGGCCAAGCTCTGGAAACACCATATATTTT. This sequence encodes CASRGPSSGNTIYF.

This clonotype was detected ten times or more. The chain joins TRBV2 to TRBJ1-2, with D tentatively TRBD1 (5 bases). Trimming cost V 11 bases and J 0 bases, with 10 bases left between them. Looked up from germline, CDR1 is SNHLY and CDR2 is FYNNEI. The CDR3 consists of 12 residues. CDR3 DNA sequence: TGTGCCCGACAGAAGACTAACTATGGCTACACCTTC. The encoded protein is CARQKTNYGYTF.

V and J are TRBV12-3 or TRBV12-4 and TRBJ1-4; D is uncertain. V was clipped by 4 bases and J by 7 bases, with 10 bases between them. CDR3 length: 13 residues. CDR3 DNA sequence: TGTGCCAGCAGTTCCGGGCCTCTTGAAAAACTGTTTTTT. Translation: CASSSGPLEKLFF.

This clonotype was detected ten times or more. The chain has TRBV5-6 and TRBJ1-1, with D uncertain. The CDR3 consists of 13 residues. Trimming took 3 bases from V and 3 from J, leaving 9 bases between them. The germline V gene has CDR1 SGHDT and CDR2 YYEEEE. The CDR3 reads CASSSPGYTEAFF. The CDR3 DNA reads as TGTGCCAGCAGCTCTCCGGGGTACACTGAAGCTTTCTTT.

This clonotype appeared many times. The chain uses TRBV6-1 and TRBJ1-2; D is unclear. The length of the CDR3 is 12 residues. Germline V lookup: CDR1 MNHNS, CDR2 SASEGT. V dropped 2 bases and J dropped 4 bases, with 5 bases sitting between them. This CDR3 reads CASSETLYGYTF. In DNA, the CDR3 is TGTGCCAGCAGTGAAACCCTCTATGGCTACACCTTC.

The chain recombines TRBV5-1 with TRBJ1-2; D is unresolved. Trimming removed 1 base at V and 3 bases at J, with 10 bases between. Per germline, CDR1 SGHRS and CDR2 YFSETQ. The CDR3 extends over 14 amino acids. The CDR3 sequence: CASSLSDGDYGYTF. DNA for the CDR3: TGCGCCAGCAGCTTGTCGGACGGGGACTATGGCTACACCTTC.

This clonotype was recorded at least ten times. J is TRBJ1-2 and V is TRBV20-1; D gene uncertain. The CDR3 runs 13 residues. Germline V gene data show CDR1 as DFQATT and CDR2 as SNEGSKA (reference sequence). The V gene lost 1 base and the J gene lost 6 bases, with 12 bases spanning the gap. CDR3 in amino acids: CSARGEPRDGYTF. Here the CDR3 DNA reads TGCAGTGCTAGAGGGGAGCCCCGTGATGGCTACACCTTC.

This clonotype was counted many times. The chain carries TRBV6-1 and TRBJ2-1; 10 bases match TRBD2. Germline-derived CDR1 and CDR2 are MNHNS and SASEGT. The CDR3 is 19 residues long. Trimming at V came to 4 bases and at J to 2 bases, leaving 14 bases not matched to a gene. The CDR3 region is CASSAGRGLAGAPYNEQFF. Written as DNA, the CDR3 is TGTGCCAGCAGTGCGGGCAGGGGGCTAGCGGGGGCACCCTACAATGAGCAGTTCTTC.

At least ten counts were recorded for this clonotype. This rearrangement joins TRBV20-1 to TRBJ1-5, with a weak D call TRBD1 (5 bases). The CDR3 runs 16 residues. Per the germline V gene, CDR1 is DFQATT and CDR2 is SNEGSKA (reference sequence). V was pared by 0 bases and J by 6 bases, with 18 bases between. The CDR3: CSARDQDTGGSQPQHF. The CDR3 DNA reads TGCAGTGCTAGAGATCAGGACACAGGCGGTAGTCAGCCCCAGCATTTT.

The rearrangement uses TRBV30 and TRBJ1-4; a weak D match, TRBD1 (6 bases). Germline values: CDR1 GTSNPN, CDR2 SVGIG (reference sequence). Trimming removed 3 bases from V and 8 bases from J, with 19 bases in between. This CDR3 has 15 residues. The CDR3: CAWSPVGGTGEKLFF. For the CDR3, the DNA is TGTGCCTGGAGCCCTGTCGGGGGCACTGGGGAAAAACTGTTTTTT. The variable domain in full, completed from reference TRBV30 and TRBJ1-4, reads SQTIHQWPATLVQPVGSPLSLECTVEGTSNPNLYWYRQAAGRGLQLLFYSVGIGQISSEVPQNLSASRPQDRQFILSSKKLLLSDSGFYLCAWSPVGGTGEKLFFGSGTQLSVL.

J is TRBJ1-5 and V is TRBV7-2, with D possibly matching TRBD1 (5 bases). Germline V lookup: CDR1 SGHTA, CDR2 FQGNSA. CDR3 length: 14 residues. Trimming pared 5 bases from V and 7 bases from J, leaving 15 bases between. CDR3 bases: TGTGCCAGCAGCCCTAGGTCGGGGGAACAGCCCCAGCATTTT. It encodes CASSPRSGEQPQHF.

This clonotype appeared a few times. The V and J genes are TRBV6-1 and TRBJ1-2; 9 bases line up with TRBD1. CDR1 is MNHNS and CDR2 is SASEGT in the germline V gene. The junction had 12 bases not matched to a gene; V was cut back by 4 bases and J by 0 bases. The CDR3 length is 18 residues. In DNA, the CDR3 is TGTGCCAGCAGTGTCATGCCCGGGACAGGGCTCTCTAACTATGGCTACACCTTC. Protein sequence: CASSVMPGTGLSNYGYTF.

The rearrangement uses TRBV2 and TRBJ1-1; no reliable D call. Germline CDR1 is SNHLY and CDR2 is FYNNEI. The CDR3 totals 14 residues. With 4 bases removed from V and 1 base from J, the gap between germline ends came to 10 bases. CDR3 coding DNA: TGTGCCAGCAGTGTAGGACGGGGGAACACTGAAGCTTTCTTT. This translates into CASSVGRGNTEAFF.

This clonotype has only a few counts. This chain joins TRBV6-5 and TRBJ2-1; 10 nucleotides line up with TRBD2. Germline values: CDR1 MNHEY, CDR2 SVGAGI. This CDR3 spans 19 amino acids. Unmatched junction bases numbered 8, after V lost 0 bases and J lost 0 bases. The CDR3: CASSYSGLASGSSYNEQFF. The CDR3 region has the DNA TGTGCCAGCAGTTACTCTGGGTTGGCTAGCGGGAGCTCCTACAATGAGCAGTTCTTC.